This entry lists 20 T cell receptor beta chains sequenced from one sample in a study of T cell responses to AZD1222 COVID-19 vaccine. The data were produced by immunoSEQ multiplex PCR, yet TCRdb's version contains in-frame clones alone and is incomplete. The sample lists under 55,000 clones, 80% to 90% occurring once. Sequencing used peripheral blood, obtained on day 0 of AZD1222 vaccination. Receptor source: an adult in good health.

The chain is built from TRBV10-1 and TRBJ1-2; D remains unclear. Germline assignment: CDR1 WNHNN and CDR2 SYGVQD (reference sequence). There are 10 residues in the CDR3. Trimming took off 6 bases at V and 4 bases at J, with 3 bases between the two ends. The CDR3 nucleotides read TGCGCCAGCAGGGTCTATGGCTACACCTTC. Protein product: CASRVYGYTF.

This chain uses TRBV7-9 with TRBJ2-7, with 8 bases matching TRBD2. The germline V gene has CDR1 SEHNR and CDR2 FQNEAQ (reference sequence). The trim removed 5 bases at V and 3 bases at J, leaving 12 bases unmatched. CDR3 length equals 16 residues. The CDR3 loop reads CASSPGGGRPHYEQYF. In DNA form, the CDR3 reads TGTGCCAGCAGCCCCGGGGGGGGCCGACCACACTACGAGCAGTACTTC.

The J gene is TRBJ1-6, the V gene TRBV30; perhaps TRBD1 as D (6 bases). V lost 5 bases and J 7 bases, leaving 15 bases between the germline ends. The CDR3 totals 14 residues. From germline, CDR1 is GTSNPN and CDR2 SVGIG (reference sequence). The CDR3 sequence is CAWDSGTSNSPLHF. CDR3 sequence (DNA): TGTGCCTGGGACTCCGGGACAAGCAATTCACCCCTCCACTTT.

The chain links TRBV13 to TRBJ2-7; TRBD2 matches at 12 bases. The junction had 11 bases not matched to a gene; V was cut back by 5 bases and J by 6 bases. Per germline, CDR1 PRHDT and CDR2 FYEKMQ (reference sequence). The length of the CDR3 is 16 residues. This CDR3 is CASSPRTSGARREQYF. As DNA, the CDR3 is TGTGCCAGCAGCCCACGGACTAGCGGGGCACGTCGCGAGCAGTACTTC.

This clone was seen only once. V gene TRBV6-5 combines with J gene TRBJ2-7; maybe TRBD1 (5 bases). Germline assignment: CDR1 MNHEY and CDR2 SVGAGI. The CDR3 sequence is 14 residues long. The V end was cut by 2 bases, the J end by 2 bases, with 10 bases between. CDR3 coding DNA: TGTGCCAGCAGTTACCAGGGATGGGCCTACGAGCAGTACTTC. The encoded protein is CASSYQGWAYEQYF.

This clone was picked up a small number of times. The chain uses TRBV30 and TRBJ2-5; D assignment may be TRBD1 or TRBD2 (5 bases each). CDR1 is GTSNPN and CDR2 is SVGIG in the germline V gene (reference sequence). The CDR3 has 13 residues. V lost 4 bases and J 0 bases, leaving 9 bases between the germline ends. The DNA of the CDR3 is TGTGCCTGGATGGGACCGTACCAAGAGACCCAGTACTTC. This sequence encodes CAWMGPYQETQYF.

A few counts support this clone. CDR3 in amino acids: CASSSVGPYGYTF. In DNA, the CDR3 is TGTGCCAGCAGCTCCGTTGGGCCCTATGGCTACACCTTC. The rearrangement uses TRBV7-2 and TRBJ1-2; D uncertain. Trimming cost V 4 bases and J 4 bases, with 10 bases left between them. The CDR3 sequence is 13 residues long. The germline V gene encodes CDR1 SGHTA and CDR2 FQGNSA.

This clone was recorded only once. The chain is built from TRBV24-1 and TRBJ2-1; no clear D gene. The CDR3 runs to 11 residues. Trimming took 12 bases from V and 0 from J, leaving 5 bases between them. CDR1 is KGHDR and CDR2 is SFDVKD in the germline V gene. The CDR3 loop reads CAAGSYNEQFF. DNA for the CDR3: TGTGCCGCAGGCTCCTACAATGAGCAGTTCTTC.

For the CDR3, the DNA is TGCGCCAGCAGCATAGGGACCTTGAATGAAAAACTGTTTTTT. It codes for CASSIGTLNEKLFF. The chain links TRBV5-1 to TRBJ1-4; D perhaps matches TRBD1 (5 bases). Deletions cut 4 bases from V and 5 bases from J, with 12 bases between. The CDR3 spans 14 residues. Germline CDR1 and CDR2: SGHRS and YFSETQ.

The rearrangement uses TRBV9 and TRBJ2-1, with D uncertain. The length of the CDR3 is 12 residues. Germline V CDR1 and CDR2: SGDLS, YYNGEE. Trimming took off 0 bases at V and 10 bases at J, with 8 bases between the two ends. The CDR3 DNA reads TGTGCCAGCAGCGTAGCACTCCAGGAGCAGTTCTTC. Its translation is CASSVALQEQFF.

The chain employs TRBV15 and TRBJ1-5, with D unclear. The germline V and J ends were trimmed by 0 bases and 5 bases, with 8 bases remaining between them. Germline V gene lookup returns CDR1 LNHNV and CDR2 YYDKDF (reference sequence). The CDR3 runs to 14 residues. The CDR3 protein is CATSRDDRDQPQHF. DNA of the CDR3: TGTGCCACCAGCAGAGATGATAGAGATCAGCCCCAGCATTTT.

Only one count was recorded for this clone. The junction departs from germline at one end; a sequencing error may be responsible. This chain links TRBV6-1 with TRBJ2-1; D is perhaps TRBD2 (6 bases). From germline, CDR1 is MNHNS and CDR2 SASEGT. The CDR3 contains 16 residues. The DNA for the CDR3 is TGTGCCAGCAGTGAAGAAGTGACTAGATCCTCCAATGAGCAGTTCTTC. Amino acid sequence: CASSEEVTRSSNEQFF.

The rearrangement joins TRBV10-1 to TRBJ2-7, with 8 bases identical to TRBD2. The CDR3 spans 15 residues. In germline, CDR1 is WNHNN, CDR2 SYGVQD (reference sequence). V lost 8 bases to trimming and J lost 2 bases; unmatched junction nucleotides: 11. The CDR3 loop is CASPVKGLAPYEQYF. The CDR3 DNA follows: TGCGCCAGCCCCGTTAAAGGACTAGCACCCTACGAGCAGTACTTC.

V gene TRBV6-4 combines with J gene TRBJ2-2; D is perhaps TRBD1 (5 bases). The V gene's germline CDR1 is MRHNA and CDR2 SNTAGT. This CDR3 has 15 residues. Trimming stripped 3 bases from V and 5 bases from J, with 13 bases between. CDR3 region: CASSEGRARTGELFF. The CDR3 nucleotides are TGTGCCAGCAGTGAGGGCAGGGCGAGAACCGGGGAGCTGTTTTTT.

The chain combines TRBV7-2 with TRBJ2-1; 8 bases are shared with TRBD1. Germline V CDR1 and CDR2: SGHTA, FQGNSA. This CDR3 has 16 amino acids. V dropped 1 base and J dropped 0; count of bases not matched to a gene: 2. The CDR3: CASSLGQGSSYNEQFF. Here the CDR3 DNA reads TGTGCCAGCAGCTTAGGACAGGGGAGCTCCTACAATGAGCAGTTCTTC.

The chain recombines TRBV6-5 with TRBJ1-2; possible D gene TRBD1, 5 bases. The V gene lost 8 bases and the J gene lost 0 bases, with 10 bases spanning the gap. This CDR3 region has 13 residues. CDR1 is MNHEY and CDR2 is SVGAGI in the germline V gene. CDR3: CASQTAPNYGYTF. CDR3 nucleotide sequence: TGTGCCAGCCAGACAGCACCTAACTATGGCTACACCTTC.

The rearrangement uses TRBV9 and TRBJ2-1, with 13 bases matching TRBD2. The germline CDR1 and CDR2 sequences are SGDLS and YYNGEE. With 5 bases clipped from V and 11 bases from J, the junction kept 10 bases outside the gene matches. The CDR3 consists of 15 residues. The DNA of the CDR3 is TGTGCCAGCAGACCCATACTAGCGGGGGGGGCACAGCAGTTCTTC. Residues: CASRPILAGGAQQFF.

The chain joins TRBV6-6 to TRBJ1-5, with D unclear. V lost 2 bases, J lost 3 bases, and 8 bases lay in between. This CDR3 is 14 amino acids long. Germline V gives CDR1 MNHNY, CDR2 SVGAGI (reference sequence). CDR3 sequence reads: CASSYGGYNQPQHF. CDR3 nucleotide sequence: TGTGCCAGCAGTTACGGCGGCTACAATCAGCCCCAGCATTTT.

The rearrangement links TRBV2 to TRBJ2-7; 7 bases align to TRBD1. After removal of 1 base from V and 6 bases from J, the junction contained 6 bases not matched to a gene. Germline loops: CDR1 SNHLY, CDR2 FYNNEI. The CDR3 is made up of 14 amino acids. The CDR3 sequence is CASSEDGTAVEQYF. For the CDR3, the DNA is TGTGCCAGCAGTGAAGATGGGACAGCAGTCGAGCAGTACTTC. Supplemented by reference TRBV2 and TRBJ2-7, the full variable domain reads EPEVTQTPSHQVTQMGQEVILRCVPISNHLYFYWYRQILGQKVEFLVSFYNNEISEKSEIFDDQFSVERPDGSNFTLKIRSTKLEDSAMYFCASSEDGTAVEQYFGPGTRLTVT.

The gene calls are TRBV11-2 and TRBJ1-3; D is unresolved. CDR1 is SGHAT, CDR2 FQNNGV, per germline. Trimming removed 5 bases at V and 0 bases at J, with 17 bases between. CDR3 size: 17 residues. The CDR3 nucleotides read TGTGCCAGCAGCCCACAACCACCTGGTCTCTCTGGAAACACCATATATTTT. It codes for CASSPQPPGLSGNTIYF.